Below are 11 T cell receptor beta chains sequenced from a single sample in a study of CD8+CD57+ T cells in acquired aplastic anemia. TCR beta VDJ and CDR3 profiles were obtained from a genomic DNA template. TCRdb analysed the reads with MiXCR anew, one entry per CDR3 protein. The sample has approximately 150,000 distinct CDR3 sequences; 71% are singletons. Flow cytometry had shown expanded CD8+CD57+ cells in the patients chosen for sequencing. Sequenced material: sorted CD4+, CD8+, or CD8+CD57+ T cells (not recorded which) from PBMCs. The receptors originated from a human donor with aplastic anemia.

The chain couples TRBV10-1 to TRBJ1-2; D gene unclear. The V gene lost 8 bases and the J gene lost 5 bases, with 18 bases spanning the gap. The germline gives CDR1 WNHNN, CDR2 SYGVQD (reference sequence). The CDR3 runs 14 residues. The CDR3 DNA sequence: TGCGCCAGCCTCAGACCCGGGAGGAAATATGGCTACACCTTC. Translation gives CASLRPGRKYGYTF.

The chain links TRBV6-4 to TRBJ1-1; D gene unclear. Per germline, CDR1 MRHNA and CDR2 SNTAGT. CDR3 length: 14 residues. Trimming pared 0 bases from V and 1 base from J, leaving 6 bases between. The CDR3 DNA sequence: TGTGCCAGCAGTGACTCGGCGACGAACACTGAAGCTTTCTTT. Protein sequence: CASSDSATNTEAFF.

This chain connects TRBV9 to TRBJ2-1; no firm D call. V dropped 4 bases and J dropped 0 bases, with 14 bases sitting between them. The germline V gene has CDR1 SGDLS and CDR2 YYNGEE. CDR3 length: 16 amino acids. CDR3 sequence reads: CASSLTGQSSYNEQFF. In nucleotides, the CDR3 is TGTGCCAGCAGCCTCACGGGCCAAAGCTCCTACAATGAGCAGTTCTTC.

This sequence joins TRBV20-1 and TRBJ2-1; tentatively, D is TRBD1 or TRBD2 (6 bases each). Trimming stripped 6 bases from V and 3 bases from J, with 21 bases between. This CDR3 comprises 16 residues. Germline V lookup: CDR1 DFQATT, CDR2 SNEGSKA (reference sequence). CDR3: CSATSGGLDGYNEQFF. In DNA form, the CDR3 reads TGCAGTGCCACCAGTGGGGGGCTGGACGGCTACAATGAGCAGTTCTTC.

V usage is TRBV24-1 and J usage is TRBJ2-2; maybe TRBD1 (6 bases). V dropped 6 bases and J dropped 3 bases, with 10 bases sitting between them. This CDR3 is 14 amino acids long. Germline V lookup: CDR1 KGHDR, CDR2 SFDVKD. This CDR3 reads CATSLSGDTGELFF. The CDR3, as DNA: TGTGCCACCAGTCTGTCAGGGGACACCGGGGAGCTGTTTTTT.

This clonotype was seen a single time. The chain recombines TRBV7-9 with TRBJ2-7; D not certain. The CDR3 spans 13 residues. The germline gives CDR1 SEHNR, CDR2 FQNEAQ (reference sequence). V was pared by 2 bases and J by 5 bases, with 10 bases between. In nucleotides, the CDR3 is TGTGCCAGCAGCTTATCTCGCGTCCACGAGCAGTACTTC. This translates into CASSLSRVHEQYF.

The V call is TRBV7-4, the J call TRBJ2-3; D unresolved. Per germline, CDR1 SGHVT and CDR2 SQSDAQ. The CDR3 spans 14 residues. With 7 bases removed from V and 4 bases from J, the gap between germline ends came to 15 bases. CDR3 DNA sequence: TGTGCCAGCACCTTCGAGACTGGGGCAGATACGCAGTATTTT. Protein sequence: CASTFETGADTQYF.

This clonotype was detected once. The chain joins TRBV20-1 to TRBJ1-5, with TRBD1 matching over 8 bases. There are 14 residues in the CDR3. J lost 5 bases, V lost 6 bases, and 9 bases had no gene match. Germline V lookup: CDR1 DFQATT, CDR2 SNEGSKA (reference sequence). CDR3 nucleotide sequence: TGCAGTGCCCCTAAGACAGGGGATGATCAGCCCCAGCATTTT. The encoded protein is CSAPKTGDDQPQHF.

This chain connects TRBV7-2 to TRBJ2-2, with D unclear. V was cut by 1 base and J by 0 bases, with 6 bases left in between. This CDR3 comprises 15 residues. The V gene's germline CDR1 is SGHTA and CDR2 FQGNSA. CDR3 protein: CASSLVRSNTGELFF. CDR3 coding DNA: TGTGCCAGCAGCTTAGTTAGGTCGAACACCGGGGAGCTGTTTTTT. Complete variable domain (other parts from reference TRBV7-2 and TRBJ2-2): GAGVSQSPSNKVTEKGKDVELRCDPISGHTALYWYRQSLGQGLEFLIYFQGNSAPDKSGLPSDRFSAERTGGSVSTLTIQRTQQEDSAVYLCASSLVRSNTGELFFGEGSRLTVL.

Notes on this clonotype: One end of the junction is discordant with germline, which a read error may explain. The chain has TRBV12-3 or TRBV12-4 and TRBJ1-1, with a tentative D call TRBD1 (6 bases). The CDR3 has 15 amino acids. CDR3 DNA: TGTGCCAGCAGCCTGGTTACAGGGCCGAACACTGAAGCTTTCTTC. Amino acids: CASSLVTGPNTEAFF.

J is TRBJ2-5 and V is TRBV7-9; 7 nucleotides match TRBD2. With V trimmed by 8 bases and J by 1 base, 10 bases remained unmatched. The germline V gene encodes CDR1 SEHNR and CDR2 FQNEAQ (reference sequence). The CDR3 length is 15 residues. CDR3 in DNA: TGTGCCAGCGGGGAGGGGTGGGGAGTCCAAGAGACCCAGTACTTC. Encoded protein: CASGEGWGVQETQYF.